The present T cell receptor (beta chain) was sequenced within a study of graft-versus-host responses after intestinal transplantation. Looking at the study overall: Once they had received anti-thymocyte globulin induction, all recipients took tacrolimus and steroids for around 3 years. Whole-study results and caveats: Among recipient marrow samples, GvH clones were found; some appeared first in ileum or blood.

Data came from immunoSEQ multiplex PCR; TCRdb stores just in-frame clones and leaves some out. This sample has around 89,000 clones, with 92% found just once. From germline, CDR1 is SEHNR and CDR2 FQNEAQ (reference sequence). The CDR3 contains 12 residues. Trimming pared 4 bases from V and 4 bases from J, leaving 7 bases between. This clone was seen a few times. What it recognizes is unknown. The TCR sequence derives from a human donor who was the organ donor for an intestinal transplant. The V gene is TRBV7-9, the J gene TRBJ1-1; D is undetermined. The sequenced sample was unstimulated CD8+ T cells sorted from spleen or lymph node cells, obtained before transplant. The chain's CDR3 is CASSSSGTEAFF. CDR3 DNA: TGTGCCAGCAGCTCATCGGGCACTGAAGCTTTCTTT.